This T cell receptor (beta chain) was recorded in a study of blood T cell repertoires in COVID-19. Some clones are missing from TCRdb's copy, which holds only in-frame ones; the method was immunoSEQ multiplex PCR. The table includes 70,000 to 85,000 clones, roughly 87% detected once. This CDR3 spans 17 amino acids. CDR1 is LNHNV, CDR2 YYDKDF, per germline (reference sequence). The V gene lost 3 bases and the J gene lost 0 bases, with 15 bases spanning the gap. The sample comprised peripheral blood. This receptor was identified in a woman in her fifties or sixties with active or convalescent COVID-19. This rearrangement joins TRBV15 to TRBJ1-3, with unresolved D. The CDR3 here is CATSSPSSPVSGNTIYF. The CDR3 nucleotides read TGTGCCACCAGCAGTCCCTCATCACCGGTCTCTGGAAACACCATATATTTT. Combining the CDR3 with reference TRBV15 and TRBJ1-3 gives the whole variable domain DAMVIQNPRYQVTQFGKPVTLSCSQTLNHNVMYWYQQKSSQAPKLLFHYYDKDFNNEADTPDNFQSRRPNTSFCFLDIRSPGLGDTAMYLCATSSPSSPVSGNTIYFGEGSWLTVV.